These T cell receptor beta chains were read from a single sample in a study of T cell repertoires in aging, cancer and after chemotherapy. TCRdb analysed the multiplex PCR reads with MiXCR anew, one entry per CDR3 protein. The table lists roughly 2,200 distinct CDR3 sequences, less than 35% of them singletons. Sequencing was performed on blood. Receptor source: a human donor with a solid tumor. CDR3s include the opening cysteine and the closing phenylalanine or tryptophan. The order of the fields is CDR3 protein, V gene, J gene.

CASIGLGDQPQHF,TRBV6-6,TRBJ1-5
CASSYNSGANVLTF,TRBV6-2/TRBV6-3,TRBJ2-6
CASSLRSRQGNTGELFF,TRBV7-6,TRBJ2-2
CSATLGASGGHNEQFF,TRBV20-1,TRBJ2-1
CASSYSRAPPDTQYF,TRBV14,TRBJ2-3
CASSLQGSGTGELFF,TRBV5-4,TRBJ2-2
CASSTPGTATGELFF,TRBV19,TRBJ2-2
CATSEGEREITYTQYF,TRBV15,TRBJ2-3
CASREGQGNTEAFF,TRBV19,TRBJ1-1
CASSFQGIGDNSPLHF,TRBV5-1,TRBJ1-6
CASSFGWTGGETQYF,TRBV7-2,TRBJ2-5
CASSVGGQGKGYTF,TRBV7-6,TRBJ1-2
CASRIITSRSTDTQYF,TRBV5-1,TRBJ2-3
CASSFGGGQETQYF,TRBV7-3,TRBJ2-5
CASSLSSGEPDEQFF,TRBV27,TRBJ2-1
CASSYSIRTGDSPLHF,TRBV6-5,TRBJ1-6
CASSRSRGTEAFF,TRBV4-3,TRBJ1-1
CASSDEAGGQKDTQYF,TRBV6-4,TRBJ2-3
CASSVSQKPTDTQYF,TRBV6-4,TRBJ2-3
CASSADSSGANVLTF,TRBV6-1,TRBJ2-6
CASSLGGRNQPQHF,TRBV7-2,TRBJ1-5
CASSLALAGGTSTDTQYF,TRBV5-4,TRBJ2-3
CASTPGQATAPLHF,TRBV6-5,TRBJ1-6
CASSLIGEPQHF,TRBV27,TRBJ1-5
CASSLVESTDTQYF,TRBV11-3,TRBJ2-3
CASSSVGLRGDYSYTF,TRBV6-2/TRBV6-3,TRBJ1-2
CASSATSGAPTDTQYF,TRBV6-4,TRBJ2-3
CASSPGDGTDTQYF,TRBV6-4,TRBJ2-3
CAINEGGQETQYF,TRBV10-3,TRBJ2-5
CASSPGQAGGYTF,TRBV7-2,TRBJ1-2
CASSNRDYHYNEHFF,TRBV9,TRBJ2-1
CASSALSTGELFF,TRBV9,TRBJ2-2
CAWSATGGIGEKLFF,TRBV30,TRBJ1-4
CASAPGSTGELFF,TRBV5-4,TRBJ2-2
CASSYQAGGPSDTQYF,TRBV6-2/TRBV6-3,TRBJ2-3
CSANGPGNQPQHF,TRBV20-1,TRBJ1-5
CAWSPRVDGYTF,TRBV30,TRBJ1-2
CASSEGIDTDTQYF,TRBV6-1,TRBJ2-3
CASKIQHRSYQPQHF,TRBV19,TRBJ1-5
CASSPTRGTNTGELFF,TRBV7-2,TRBJ2-2
CASTSWGTDTQYF,TRBV6-6,TRBJ2-3
CAWSAIAGGPRDTQYF,TRBV30,TRBJ2-3
CASRPPTGRNEKLFF,TRBV6-1,TRBJ1-4
CATSRDARSEQFF,TRBV15,TRBJ2-1
CSARDRRRDGYTF,TRBV20-1,TRBJ1-2
CASSPIGGPVSGNTIYF,TRBV7-9,TRBJ1-3
CASSPFPTSGSLTDTQYF,TRBV4-3,TRBJ2-3
CASSQDRRTARNNEQFF,TRBV4-3,TRBJ2-1
CSARITGIQETQYF,TRBV20-1,TRBJ2-5
CASSELLGARGNTQYF,TRBV6-1,TRBJ2-3
CAISDPTSGGTDTQYF,TRBV10-3,TRBJ2-3
CATSADSSGRARDTQYF,TRBV15,TRBJ2-3
CASSLVHPYNEQFF,TRBV7-6,TRBJ2-1
CASSLLGWDKPQHF,TRBV28,TRBJ1-5
CASSPRGRGTFTDTQYF,TRBV18,TRBJ2-3
CASTSGQTIYGYTF,TRBV19,TRBJ1-2
CASSSGPLGPQHF,TRBV6-5,TRBJ1-5
CASSLGTGQYF,TRBV7-2,TRBJ2-3
CASRWAGAYTGELFF,TRBV19,TRBJ2-2
CASSFSLAVTGELFF,TRBV11-3,TRBJ2-2